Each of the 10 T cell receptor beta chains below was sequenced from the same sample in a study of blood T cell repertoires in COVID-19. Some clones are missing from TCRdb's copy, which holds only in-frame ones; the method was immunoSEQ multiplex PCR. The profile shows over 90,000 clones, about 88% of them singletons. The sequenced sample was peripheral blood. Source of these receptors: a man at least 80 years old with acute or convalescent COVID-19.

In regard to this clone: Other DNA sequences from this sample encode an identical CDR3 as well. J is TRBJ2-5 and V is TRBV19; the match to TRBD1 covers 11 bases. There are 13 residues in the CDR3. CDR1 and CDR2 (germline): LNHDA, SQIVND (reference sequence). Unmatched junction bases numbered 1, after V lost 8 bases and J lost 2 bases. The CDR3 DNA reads TGTGCCAGTCGGGACAGGGGGCAAGAGACCCAGTACTTC. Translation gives CASRDRGQETQYF.

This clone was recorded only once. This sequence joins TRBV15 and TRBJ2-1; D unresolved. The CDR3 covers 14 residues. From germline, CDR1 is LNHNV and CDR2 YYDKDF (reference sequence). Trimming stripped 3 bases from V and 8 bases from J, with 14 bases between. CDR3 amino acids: CATSSPGSADEQFF. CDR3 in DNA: TGTGCCACCAGCAGCCCCGGGTCGGCGGATGAGCAGTTCTTC.

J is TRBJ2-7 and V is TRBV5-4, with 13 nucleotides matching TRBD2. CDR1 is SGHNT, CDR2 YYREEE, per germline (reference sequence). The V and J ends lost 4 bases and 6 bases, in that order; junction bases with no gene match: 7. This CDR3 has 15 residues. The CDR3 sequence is CASSLPTSGRSEQYF. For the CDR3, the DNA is TGTGCCAGCAGCCTGCCGACTAGCGGGAGGAGCGAGCAGTACTTC.

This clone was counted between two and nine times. The CDR3 DNA reads as TGTGCCAGCAGTTCTTCAGGGGCAGGGCCGTTTGGGAATGAGCAGTTCTTC. Amino acid sequence: CASSSSGAGPFGNEQFF. The chain uses TRBV5-5 and TRBJ2-1, with D maybe TRBD1 (6 bases). This CDR3 region has 17 residues. Between the trimmed V and J ends, which lost 5 bases and 7 bases, there was a span of 25 bases. CDR1 and CDR2 (germline): SGHKS, YYEKEE (reference sequence).

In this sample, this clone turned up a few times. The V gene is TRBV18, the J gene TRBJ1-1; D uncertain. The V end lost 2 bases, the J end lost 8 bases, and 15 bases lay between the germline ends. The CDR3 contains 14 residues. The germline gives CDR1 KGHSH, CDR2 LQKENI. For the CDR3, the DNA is TGTGCCAGCTCACCAAAGAGCGCGGGAAACGAAGCTTTCTTT. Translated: CASSPKSAGNEAFF.

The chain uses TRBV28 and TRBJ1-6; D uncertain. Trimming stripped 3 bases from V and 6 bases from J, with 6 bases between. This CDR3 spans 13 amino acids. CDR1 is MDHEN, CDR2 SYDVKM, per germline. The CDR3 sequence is CASSLVSNSPLHF. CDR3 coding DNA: TGTGCCAGCAGTTTGGTCAGTAATTCACCCCTCCACTTT.

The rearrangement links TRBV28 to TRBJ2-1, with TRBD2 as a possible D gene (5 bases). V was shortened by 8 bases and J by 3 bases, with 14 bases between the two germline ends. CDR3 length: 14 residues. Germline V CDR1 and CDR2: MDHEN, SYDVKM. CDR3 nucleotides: TGTGCCAGCCATCAACGGGGAAACTACAATGAGCAGTTCTTC. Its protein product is CASHQRGNYNEQFF.

The CDR3 loop is CSVGGQGSYGYTF. CDR3 bases: TGCAGCGTTGGAGGACAGGGTAGTTATGGCTACACCTTC. The rearrangement uses TRBV29-1 and TRBJ1-2; TRBD1 matches at 8 bases. The V and J ends lost 4 bases and 5 bases, in that order; junction bases with no gene match: 6. Germline lookup yields CDR1 SQVTM and CDR2 ANQGSEA. The CDR3 consists of 13 residues.

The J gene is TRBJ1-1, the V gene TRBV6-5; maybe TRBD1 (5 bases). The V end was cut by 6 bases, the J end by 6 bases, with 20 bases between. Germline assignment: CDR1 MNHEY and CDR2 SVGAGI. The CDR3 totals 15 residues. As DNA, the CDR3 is TGTGCCAGCAGCCCCCATGAAGGGGTGGGCGCTGAAGCTTTCTTT. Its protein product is CASSPHEGVGAEAFF.

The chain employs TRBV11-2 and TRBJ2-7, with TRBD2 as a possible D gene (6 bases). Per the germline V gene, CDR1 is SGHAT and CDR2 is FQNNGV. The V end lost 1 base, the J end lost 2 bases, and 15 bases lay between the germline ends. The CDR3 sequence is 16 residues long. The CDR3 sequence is CASSLGGVRGTYEQYF. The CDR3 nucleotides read TGTGCCAGCAGCTTAGGGGGGGTGAGAGGAACCTACGAGCAGTACTTC.